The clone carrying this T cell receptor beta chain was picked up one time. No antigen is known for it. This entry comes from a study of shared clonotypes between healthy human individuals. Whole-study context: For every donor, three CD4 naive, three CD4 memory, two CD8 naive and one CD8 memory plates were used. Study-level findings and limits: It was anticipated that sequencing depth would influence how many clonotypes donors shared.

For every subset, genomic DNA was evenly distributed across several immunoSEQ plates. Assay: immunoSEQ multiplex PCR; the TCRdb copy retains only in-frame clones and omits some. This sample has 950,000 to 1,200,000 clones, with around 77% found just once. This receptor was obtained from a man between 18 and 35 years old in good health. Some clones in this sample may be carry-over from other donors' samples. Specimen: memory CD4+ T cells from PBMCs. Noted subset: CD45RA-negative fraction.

CDR3 sequence (DNA): TGTGCCAGCAGCTTAGGGGGTACCAAAAACATTCAGTACTTC. This sequence encodes CASSLGGTKNIQYF. This chain links TRBV7-2 with TRBJ2-4; D call uncertain. Trimming shortened V by 1 base and J by 2 bases, and 6 bases separated the two germline ends. The germline V gene encodes CDR1 SGHTA and CDR2 FQGNSA. This CDR3 contains 14 residues.